The 30 T cell receptor beta chains below were found in one sample sequenced in a study of identical twins (dated by TCRdb to between 2015 and 2016). Library preparation was by 5' RACE. Reads for this sample came from an Illumina HiSeq 2000. Using fastp at Q25 and MiXCR, TCRdb reprocessed the public reads and kept productive beta chains. Entries that share a CDR3 protein sequence are merged under the most common genes and DNA. The sample data list nearly 250,000 distinct CDR3 sequences, and approximately 7% of these were observed just once. The leading ten clones occupy around 3.4% of the sample. In addition, the sample was reused for a study of yellow fever vaccine responses in identical twins.

Sample: memory (CD45RO+) T cells sorted from blood. The sample's cell subset or site label is to be understood as: CD45RO+ enriched T cells. The receptors derive from a young woman in good health.

This clonotype was counted ten times or more. The chain uses TRBV12-3 or TRBV12-4 and TRBJ2-5; D perhaps matches TRBD1 (6 bases). The CDR3 runs to 14 residues. V was pared by 6 bases and J by 7 bases, with 18 bases between. The CDR3, as DNA: TGTGCCAGCAGCCACGGACAGTCAATCGGGACCCAGTACTTC. It translates to CASSHGQSIGTQYF.

This clonotype came up a few times. The chain has TRBV10-3 and TRBJ1-1; 7 bases are shared with TRBD1. The trim removed 5 bases at V and 4 bases at J, leaving 1 base unmatched. This CDR3 has 12 amino acids. Germline V gene sequence: CDR1 ENHRY, CDR2 SYGVKD. CDR3 protein: CAISQGGTEAFF. CDR3 nucleotide sequence: TGTGCCATCAGTCAGGGGGGCACTGAAGCTTTCTTT.

This clonotype was observed at least ten times. V usage is TRBV20-1 and J usage is TRBJ2-7, with 10 bases fitting TRBD2. Germline CDR1 reads DFQATT; CDR2 reads SNEGSKA (reference sequence). V lost 1 base and J lost 2; bases outside the gene matches: 5. The CDR3 has 15 residues. The CDR3 protein is CSARAASGGAYEQYV. The CDR3 bases are TGCAGTGCTAGAGCTGCTAGCGGGGGTGCCTACGAGCAGTACGTC.

At least ten counts were recorded for this clonotype. The chain couples TRBV20-1 to TRBJ1-5, with D hard to call. This CDR3 comprises 15 residues. Germline V gene sequence: CDR1 DFQATT, CDR2 SNEGSKA (reference sequence). Trimming left V 3 bases short and J 5 bases short, with 17 bases between. This CDR3 reads CSARAALLADQPQHF. The CDR3, as DNA: TGCAGTGCTAGGGCCGCCTTGTTGGCTGATCAGCCCCAGCATTTT.

This clonotype was counted a few times. The chain joins TRBV3-1 to TRBJ2-2, with 7 bases lining up with TRBD2. The V and J ends lost 4 bases and 10 bases, in that order; junction bases with no gene match: 3. Germline values: CDR1 LGHDT, CDR2 YNNKEL (reference sequence). This CDR3 spans 12 amino acids. The CDR3 sequence: CASSRGGLELFF. CDR3 nucleotides: TGTGCCAGCAGCCGGGGGGGTTTGGAGCTGTTTTTT.

This clonotype was observed a few times. V usage is TRBV7-3 and J usage is TRBJ2-3, with TRBD2 matching 8 bases. V was pared by 1 base and J by 2 bases, with 5 bases of the junction left unmatched. The CDR3 covers 16 residues. Germline V gene lookup returns CDR1 SGHTA and CDR2 FQGTGA. CDR3 protein: CASSLMGLGDTDTQYF. The CDR3 bases are TGTGCCAGCAGCTTAATGGGACTAGGGGACACAGATACGCAGTATTTT.

This clonotype was seen only a few times. V usage is TRBV18 and J usage is TRBJ2-1, with D perhaps matching TRBD1 (6 bases). The CDR3 length is 12 residues. Germline CDR1 KGHSH, CDR2 LQKENI. V was pared by 4 bases and J by 9 bases, with 10 bases between. The CDR3 nucleotides read TGTGCCAGCTCACGAATGGACAGTGAGCAGTTCTTC. Encoded protein: CASSRMDSEQFF.

This clonotype has at least ten counts. V is TRBV28 and J is TRBJ1-2; TRBD1 might be the D (6 bases). Germline V CDR1 and CDR2: MDHEN, SYDVKM. The CDR3 runs 12 residues. Deletions cut 7 bases from V and 8 bases from J, with 14 bases between. CDR3 amino acids: CASTLGGGGYTF. Written as DNA, the CDR3 is TGTGCCAGCACCCTGGGGGGGGGCGGCTACACCTTC.

This clonotype came up a few times. J is TRBJ1-6 and V is TRBV6-1; D gene ambiguous. V was trimmed by 4 bases and J by 0 bases, leaving 10 bases between them. Germline V gene sequence: CDR1 MNHNS, CDR2 SASEGT. The CDR3 covers 16 residues. The chain's CDR3 is CASSALWSSYNSPLHF. DNA of the CDR3: TGTGCCAGCAGTGCACTGTGGAGCTCCTATAATTCACCCCTCCACTTT.

This clonotype showed up just a few times. The chain carries TRBV29-1 and TRBJ1-1; 7 bases are shared with TRBD1. Germline assignment: CDR1 SQVTM and CDR2 ANQGSEA. V lost 7 bases and J lost 6; bases outside the gene matches: 8. This CDR3 spans 12 amino acids. This CDR3 reads CSGRQGISEAFF. CDR3 sequence (DNA): TGCAGCGGGAGACAGGGAATCTCTGAAGCTTTCTTT.

The V gene is TRBV18, the J gene TRBJ2-3; 10 bases are shared with TRBD1. The CDR3 consists of 14 residues. Germline CDR1 is KGHSH and CDR2 is LQKENI. V shed 5 bases, J shed 7 bases, and the junction held 6 bases outside the gene matches. CDR3 region: CASSAGTGDHTQYF. In DNA form, the CDR3 reads TGTGCCAGCTCAGCCGGGACAGGGGACCATACGCAGTATTTT.

The sample holds many counts of this clonotype. The J gene is TRBJ2-1, the V gene TRBV7-6; 9 bases map to TRBD2. The CDR3 sequence is 16 residues long. The V gene's germline CDR1 is SGHVS and CDR2 FNYEAQ. After removal of 0 bases from V and 8 bases from J, the junction contained 8 bases not matched to a gene. The CDR3 spells CASSLAWASGADEQFF. The CDR3 DNA follows: TGTGCCAGCAGCTTAGCATGGGCTAGCGGGGCGGATGAGCAGTTCTTC.

The rearrangement links TRBV20-1 to TRBJ2-3; D is ambiguous. The CDR3 length is 15 residues. In germline, CDR1 is DFQATT, CDR2 SNEGSKA (reference sequence). Trimming shortened V by 6 bases and J by 2 bases, and 18 bases separated the two germline ends. The CDR3 nucleotides read TGCAGTGCCAGCACCTGGACGGCCCACACAGATACGCAGTATTTT. This encodes CSASTWTAHTDTQYF.

This clonotype was counted between two and nine times. The DNA for the CDR3 is TGTGCCAGCAGCGACCGGGCTTCGCCGTTTATGGCCCAGTACTTC. Amino acid sequence: CASSDRASPFMAQYF. The chain combines TRBV7-2 with TRBJ2-5; D gene uncertain. The CDR3 spans 15 residues. Germline CDR1 is SGHTA and CDR2 is FQGNSA. The V end lost 5 bases, the J end lost 9 bases, and 22 bases lay between the germline ends.

There are many counts of this clonotype. CDR3: CASSQAYRTQNNEQFF. The CDR3 DNA reads TGTGCCAGCAGCCAAGCTTACCGGACACAAAACAATGAGCAGTTCTTC. The chain employs TRBV3-1 and TRBJ2-1, with D perhaps matching TRBD1 (5 bases). CDR3 length: 16 amino acids. Trimming took 1 base from V and 5 from J, leaving 15 bases between them. The germline CDR1 and CDR2 sequences are LGHDT and YNNKEL (reference sequence).

Ten or more counts support this clonotype. This chain uses TRBV12-3 or TRBV12-4 with TRBJ2-1, with 9 positions matching TRBD2. V lost 5 bases and J lost 7; bases outside the gene matches: 6. The CDR3 is 14 amino acids. The CDR3 nucleotides read TGTGCCAGCAGTCATGGACTAGCGAGGAATGAGCAGTTCTTC. Translated: CASSHGLARNEQFF.

In this sample, this clonotype turned up many times. The rearrangement joins TRBV4-1 to TRBJ2-1, with 7 bases that match TRBD1. Germline V CDR1 and CDR2: MGHRA, YSYEKL. V trimming: 1 base; J trimming: 0 bases; junction bases outside the gene matches: 9. The CDR3 contains 18 residues. This CDR3 reads CASSQVGQVLSSYNEQFF. DNA of the CDR3: TGCGCCAGCAGCCAAGTCGGACAGGTTCTTAGCTCCTACAATGAGCAGTTCTTC.

The J gene is TRBJ2-6, the V gene TRBV13; 9 nucleotides agree with TRBD1. Per the germline V gene, CDR1 is PRHDT and CDR2 is FYEKMQ (reference sequence). The V gene end was trimmed by 5 bases and the J gene end by 2 bases; junction bases not matched to a gene: 7. The CDR3 runs to 17 residues. CDR3 DNA sequence: TGTGCCAGCAGCGACCGGGACAGGGTAGCTGGGGCCAACGTCCTGACTTTC. Amino acids: CASSDRDRVAGANVLTF.

At least ten counts were recorded for this clonotype. V and J are TRBV3-1 and TRBJ2-5, with D possibly TRBD2 on 6 matching bases. V shed 0 bases and J shed 9 bases, with 17 bases lying between them. Germline V gene lookup returns CDR1 LGHDT and CDR2 YNNKEL (reference sequence). The CDR3 consists of 15 residues. CDR3 in DNA: TGTGCCAGCAGCCAAGATTGGGTGCCTTCGGGGGCCCAGTACTTC. This encodes CASSQDWVPSGAQYF.

This clonotype has just a few counts. V gene TRBV20-1 combines with J gene TRBJ2-3; D gene uncertain. Germline V gives CDR1 DFQATT, CDR2 SNEGSKA (reference sequence). The germline V and J ends were trimmed by 4 bases and 3 bases, with 14 bases remaining between them. The CDR3 sequence is 14 residues long. The CDR3 DNA reads as TGCAGTGCTATCCGAGAGTTGAGTACAGATACGCAGTATTTT. This gives the protein CSAIRELSTDTQYF.

This clonotype was seen more than once but under ten times. The rearrangement links TRBV20-1 to TRBJ2-2; 10 bases map to TRBD1. Germline CDR1 is DFQATT and CDR2 is SNEGSKA (reference sequence). V shed 4 bases and J 5 bases; nucleotides not matched to a gene: 7. This CDR3 spans 15 amino acids. In nucleotides, the CDR3 is TGCAGTGCTACGACAGGGGGCGCATTGACCGGGGAGCTGTTTTTT. It codes for CSATTGGALTGELFF.

This clonotype was seen more than once but under ten times. The chain employs TRBV5-1 and TRBJ2-5; 7 bases agree with TRBD1. V was pared by 0 bases and J by 4 bases, with 9 bases of the junction left unmatched. The CDR3 has 16 residues. Germline loops: CDR1 SGHRS, CDR2 YFSETQ. DNA for the CDR3: TGCGCCAGCAGCTTGGGATGGGGCAAGGGGGCAGAGACCCAGTACTTC. It is translated as CASSLGWGKGAETQYF. Variable domain in full (rest from reference TRBV5-1 and TRBJ2-5): KAGVTQTPRYLIKTRGQQVTLSCSPISGHRSVSWYQQTPGQGLQFLFEYFSETQRNKGNFPGRFSGRQFSNSRSEMNVSTLELGDSALYLCASSLGWGKGAETQYFGPGTRLLVL.

The rearrangement uses TRBV5-1 and TRBJ2-2; D perhaps matches TRBD2 (6 bases). In germline, CDR1 is SGHRS, CDR2 YFSETQ. CDR3 length equals 16 residues. The V end lost 4 bases, the J end lost 7 bases, and 20 bases lay between the germline ends. As DNA, the CDR3 is TGCGCCAGCAGCCAGACGGGGGACCGAACACTCGGGGAGCTGTTTTTT. As protein: CASSQTGDRTLGELFF.

This clonotype showed up many times. The chain combines TRBV20-1 with TRBJ1-5, with D uncertain. This CDR3 region has 14 residues. Trimming shortened V by 3 bases and J by 3 bases, and 12 bases separated the two germline ends. CDR1 and CDR2 (germline): DFQATT, SNEGSKA (reference sequence). CDR3: CSARRDPYNQPQHF. In DNA form, the CDR3 reads TGCAGTGCTAGGCGCGACCCGTACAATCAGCCCCAGCATTTT.

The rearrangement joins TRBV6-1 to TRBJ2-5; D gene ambiguous. The CDR3 length is 15 residues. CDR1 MNHNS and CDR2 SASEGT come from the germline V gene. The V end was cut by 3 bases, the J end by 6 bases, with 17 bases between. CDR3 residues: CASSEILGIGKTQYF. The DNA for the CDR3 is TGTGCCAGCAGTGAGATACTTGGGATAGGGAAGACCCAGTACTTC.

The gene calls are TRBV20-1 and TRBJ2-5; D might be TRBD2 (6 bases). Trimming pared 5 bases from V and 5 bases from J, leaving 18 bases between. This CDR3 comprises 14 residues. The germline V gene has CDR1 DFQATT and CDR2 SNEGSKA (reference sequence). CDR3 bases: TGCAGTGCTCGACCGACTAGGGCTAGGGAGACCCAGTACTTC. It is translated as CSARPTRARETQYF.

The chain is built from TRBV12-3 or TRBV12-4 and TRBJ2-6, with D maybe TRBD1 (6 bases). The CDR3 is 17 amino acids. V lost 5 bases, J lost 0 bases, and 14 bases lay in between. The CDR3 reads CASSPRDTVSGANVLTF. DNA for the CDR3: TGTGCCAGCAGTCCGAGGGACACCGTCTCTGGGGCCAACGTCCTGACTTTC.

The chain uses TRBV18 and TRBJ1-1; no reliable D call. The CDR3 has 15 residues. V dropped 1 base and J dropped 3 bases, with 12 bases sitting between them. In germline, CDR1 is KGHSH, CDR2 LQKENI. CDR3 in DNA: TGTGCCAGCTCACCACTGAAGGCCGTAGACACTGAAGCTTTCTTT. Its translation: CASSPLKAVDTEAFF.

The rearrangement uses TRBV5-1 and TRBJ2-5; 7 bases agree with TRBD2. Trimming cost V 3 bases and J 4 bases; bases outside gene matches: 21. CDR3 size: 19 residues. From germline, CDR1 is SGHRS and CDR2 YFSETQ. CDR3 nucleotides: TGCGCCAGCAGCTGGGGGACTATCCGGACTATAACGAATACAGAGACCCAGTACTTC. Translating gives CASSWGTIRTITNTETQYF. Filled out from reference TRBV5-1 and TRBJ2-5, the complete variable domain reads KAGVTQTPRYLIKTRGQQVTLSCSPISGHRSVSWYQQTPGQGLQFLFEYFSETQRNKGNFPGRFSGRQFSNSRSEMNVSTLELGDSALYLCASSWGTIRTITNTETQYFGPGTRLLVL.

This clonotype was recorded at least ten times. This chain joins TRBV18 and TRBJ2-3; unclear D gene. Germline lookup yields CDR1 KGHSH and CDR2 LQKENI. The CDR3 is made up of 13 amino acids. V was cut by 3 bases and J by 6 bases, with 10 bases left in between. CDR3 in DNA: TGTGCCAGCTCACCTTGGCTCGGGGATACGCAGTATTTT. It is translated as CASSPWLGDTQYF.